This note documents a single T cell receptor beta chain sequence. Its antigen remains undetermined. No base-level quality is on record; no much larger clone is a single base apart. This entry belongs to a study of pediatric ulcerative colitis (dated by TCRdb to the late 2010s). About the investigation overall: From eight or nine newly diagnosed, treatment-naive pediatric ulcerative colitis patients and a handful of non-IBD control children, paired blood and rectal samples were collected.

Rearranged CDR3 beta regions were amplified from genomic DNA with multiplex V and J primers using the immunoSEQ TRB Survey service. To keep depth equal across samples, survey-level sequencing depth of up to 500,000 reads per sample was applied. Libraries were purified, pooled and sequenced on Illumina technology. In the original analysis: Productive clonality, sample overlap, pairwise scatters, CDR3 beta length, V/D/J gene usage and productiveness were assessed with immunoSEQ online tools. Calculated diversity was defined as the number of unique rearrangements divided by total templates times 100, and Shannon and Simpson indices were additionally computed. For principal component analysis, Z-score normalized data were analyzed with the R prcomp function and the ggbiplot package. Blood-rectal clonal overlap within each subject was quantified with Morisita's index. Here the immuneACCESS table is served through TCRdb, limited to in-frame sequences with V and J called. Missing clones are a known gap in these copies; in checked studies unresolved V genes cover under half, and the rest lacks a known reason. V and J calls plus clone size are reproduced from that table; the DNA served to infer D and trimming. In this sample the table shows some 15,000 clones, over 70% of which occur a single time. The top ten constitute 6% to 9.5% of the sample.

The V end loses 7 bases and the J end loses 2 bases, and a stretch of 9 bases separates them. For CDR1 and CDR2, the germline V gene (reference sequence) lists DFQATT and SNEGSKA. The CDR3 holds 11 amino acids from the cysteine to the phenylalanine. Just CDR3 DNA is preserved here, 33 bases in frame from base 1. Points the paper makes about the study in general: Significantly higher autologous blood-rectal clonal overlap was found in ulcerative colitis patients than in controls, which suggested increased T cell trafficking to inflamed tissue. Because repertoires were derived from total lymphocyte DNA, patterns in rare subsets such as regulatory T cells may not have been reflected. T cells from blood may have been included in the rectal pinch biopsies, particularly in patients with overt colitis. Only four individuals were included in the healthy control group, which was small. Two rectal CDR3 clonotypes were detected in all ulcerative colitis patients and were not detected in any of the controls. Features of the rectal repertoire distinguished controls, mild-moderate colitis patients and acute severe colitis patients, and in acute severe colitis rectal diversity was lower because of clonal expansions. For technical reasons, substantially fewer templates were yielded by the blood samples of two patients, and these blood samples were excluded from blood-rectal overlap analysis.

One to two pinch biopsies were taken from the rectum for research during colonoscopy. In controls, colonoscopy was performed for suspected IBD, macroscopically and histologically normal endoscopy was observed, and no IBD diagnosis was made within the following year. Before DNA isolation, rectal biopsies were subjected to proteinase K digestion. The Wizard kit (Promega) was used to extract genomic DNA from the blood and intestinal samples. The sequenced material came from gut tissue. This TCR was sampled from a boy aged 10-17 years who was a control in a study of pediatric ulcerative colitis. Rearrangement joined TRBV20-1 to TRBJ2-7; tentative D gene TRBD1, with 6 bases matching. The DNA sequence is TGCAGTGTTCGGACAGCCTACGAGCAGTACTTC. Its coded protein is CSVRTAYEQYF.